These T cell receptor beta chains were read from a single sample in a study of CD8 T cells in ankylosing spondylitis. TCRdb ran MiXCR on the 5' RACE reads and lists one entry per CDR3 protein. The data show roughly 170,000 distinct CDR3 sequences, around 8.9% seen once. The sample was blood, either unsorted or a sorted T cell fraction (not recorded which). These receptors all come from a female donor with ankylosing spondylitis or in good health (not recorded which). Each CDR3 is given with its conserved first and last residue. Each record gives: V gene, J gene, CDR3 protein.

v_call: TRBV5-6
j_call: TRBJ2-4
cdr3_aa: CASSPEGGGRIQYF

v_call: TRBV27
j_call: TRBJ1-6
cdr3_aa: CASKTGQGLNSPLHF

v_call: TRBV14
j_call: TRBJ2-1
cdr3_aa: CASSRWGRPPGQFF

v_call: TRBV5-5
j_call: TRBJ2-7
cdr3_aa: CASSLYRGSSYEQYF

v_call: TRBV6-2/TRBV6-3
j_call: TRBJ1-5
cdr3_aa: CASSESLRQPQHF

v_call: TRBV29-1
j_call: TRBJ2-3
cdr3_aa: CSVGGIKPDTQYF

v_call: TRBV4-3
j_call: TRBJ2-1
cdr3_aa: CASSQDLAGGYNEQFF

v_call: TRBV6-5
j_call: TRBJ2-1
cdr3_aa: CASSYSSGADEQFF

v_call: TRBV12-3/TRBV12-4
j_call: TRBJ1-2
cdr3_aa: CASSFNPGGYGYTF

v_call: TRBV11-2
j_call: TRBJ2-7
cdr3_aa: CASTHSGTPYEQYF

v_call: TRBV12-3/TRBV12-4
j_call: TRBJ2-7
cdr3_aa: CASSLKAGDPYEQYF

v_call: TRBV12-3/TRBV12-4
j_call: TRBJ2-7
cdr3_aa: CASSGPALQGDPYEQYF

v_call: TRBV19
j_call: TRBJ2-1
cdr3_aa: CASSIGRAEQFF

v_call: TRBV28
j_call: TRBJ2-7
cdr3_aa: CASSLPGSSYEQYF

v_call: TRBV12-3/TRBV12-4
j_call: TRBJ2-6
cdr3_aa: CASSLSSGGANVLTF

v_call: TRBV2
j_call: TRBJ1-1
cdr3_aa: CASSEPGQGLNTEAFF

v_call: TRBV29-1
j_call: TRBJ1-1
cdr3_aa: CSVEDLAVGTEAFF

v_call: TRBV9
j_call: TRBJ1-2
cdr3_aa: CASSAYPQDSFYGYTF

v_call: TRBV15
j_call: TRBJ2-3
cdr3_aa: CVTSRSRQIEITDTQYF

v_call: TRBV20-1
j_call: TRBJ2-1
cdr3_aa: CSAHRDTYNEQFF

v_call: TRBV10-3
j_call: TRBJ2-1
cdr3_aa: CAISESGPPYNEQFF

v_call: TRBV5-6
j_call: TRBJ1-1
cdr3_aa: CASSSASRQVEAFF

v_call: TRBV6-2/TRBV6-3
j_call: TRBJ2-5
cdr3_aa: CASSSPTERDRETQYF

v_call: TRBV18
j_call: TRBJ2-7
cdr3_aa: CASSLSRVFDEQYF

v_call: TRBV5-6
j_call: TRBJ1-2
cdr3_aa: CASGWTGGLGYTF

v_call: TRBV20-1
j_call: TRBJ2-1
cdr3_aa: CSASTGTDEQFF

v_call: TRBV11-2
j_call: TRBJ2-4
cdr3_aa: CASSQPGTRRDIQYF

v_call: TRBV2
j_call: TRBJ2-7
cdr3_aa: CASSAFGGSYEQYF

v_call: TRBV9
j_call: TRBJ2-1
cdr3_aa: CASSVGTGSESYNEQFF

v_call: TRBV6-1
j_call: TRBJ2-3
cdr3_aa: CASSPSSFTDTQYF

v_call: TRBV28
j_call: TRBJ1-5
cdr3_aa: CASTLVGGRGNQPQHF